A selection of T cell receptor beta chains follows, all from one sample in a study of cytomegalovirus exposure and HLA in healthy donors. Here immunoSEQ multiplex PCR was the method, and the copy in TCRdb shows in-frame clones only, minus some. The sample carries some 190,000 clones, about 89% recorded once. The sequenced sample consisted of PBMCs. The receptors here all came from a man aged 25 to 45 in good health and CMV-seropositive. Both conserved end residues are trimmed from each CDR3. The listing skips clone size in some rows; elsewhere it reads once, few, many or a size class.

TRBV29-1	TRBJ2-2	-	SVRGRAGELF
TRBV9	TRBJ2-2	-	ASSVGQGVITGELF
TRBV11-2	TRBJ1-1	-	ASRPQGGGTGEAF
TRBV7-8	TRBJ1-1	-	ASSLGRSDTEAF
TRBV4-3	TRBJ1-5	-	ASSQGGESNQPQH
TRBV12-5	TRBJ2-1	-	ASDPREGF
TRBV21-1	TRBJ1-5	-	ALEGGHQPQH
TRBV27	TRBJ2-5	-	ASSSRDREETQY
TRBV27	TRBJ2-7	-	ASSSRTNSYEQY
TRBV7-3	TRBJ2-1	few	ASSPRDSSYNEQF
TRBV18	TRBJ2-5	-	ASSPPAAGKQETQY
TRBV2	TRBJ2-1	few	ASSEGTDEQF
TRBV7-3	TRBJ2-2	few	ASSANPGLAVGRTGELF
TRBV27	TRBJ1-4	-	ASSPGVRGEKLF
TRBV10-3	TRBJ2-1	once	ASTDASSYNEQF
TRBV6-5	TRBJ2-7	-	ASTFWGQGYYEQY
TRBV5-6	TRBJ1-4	-	ASTLRQGPEEKLF
TRBV5-6	TRBJ2-3	-	ASSFRGVTSTDTQY
TRBV5-1	TRBJ1-1	-	ASSAETPPYRAF
TRBV5-1	TRBJ2-5	-	ASSIVAAPQETQY
TRBV2	TRBJ2-3	-	ASSEWSGRSVDTQY
TRBV6-5	TRBJ2-1	-	ASSYSQSSYNEQF
TRBV5-1	TRBJ1-1	-	ASSTRQGKDTEAF
TRBV7-6	TRBJ1-2	-	ASSLVQGRGLNGYT